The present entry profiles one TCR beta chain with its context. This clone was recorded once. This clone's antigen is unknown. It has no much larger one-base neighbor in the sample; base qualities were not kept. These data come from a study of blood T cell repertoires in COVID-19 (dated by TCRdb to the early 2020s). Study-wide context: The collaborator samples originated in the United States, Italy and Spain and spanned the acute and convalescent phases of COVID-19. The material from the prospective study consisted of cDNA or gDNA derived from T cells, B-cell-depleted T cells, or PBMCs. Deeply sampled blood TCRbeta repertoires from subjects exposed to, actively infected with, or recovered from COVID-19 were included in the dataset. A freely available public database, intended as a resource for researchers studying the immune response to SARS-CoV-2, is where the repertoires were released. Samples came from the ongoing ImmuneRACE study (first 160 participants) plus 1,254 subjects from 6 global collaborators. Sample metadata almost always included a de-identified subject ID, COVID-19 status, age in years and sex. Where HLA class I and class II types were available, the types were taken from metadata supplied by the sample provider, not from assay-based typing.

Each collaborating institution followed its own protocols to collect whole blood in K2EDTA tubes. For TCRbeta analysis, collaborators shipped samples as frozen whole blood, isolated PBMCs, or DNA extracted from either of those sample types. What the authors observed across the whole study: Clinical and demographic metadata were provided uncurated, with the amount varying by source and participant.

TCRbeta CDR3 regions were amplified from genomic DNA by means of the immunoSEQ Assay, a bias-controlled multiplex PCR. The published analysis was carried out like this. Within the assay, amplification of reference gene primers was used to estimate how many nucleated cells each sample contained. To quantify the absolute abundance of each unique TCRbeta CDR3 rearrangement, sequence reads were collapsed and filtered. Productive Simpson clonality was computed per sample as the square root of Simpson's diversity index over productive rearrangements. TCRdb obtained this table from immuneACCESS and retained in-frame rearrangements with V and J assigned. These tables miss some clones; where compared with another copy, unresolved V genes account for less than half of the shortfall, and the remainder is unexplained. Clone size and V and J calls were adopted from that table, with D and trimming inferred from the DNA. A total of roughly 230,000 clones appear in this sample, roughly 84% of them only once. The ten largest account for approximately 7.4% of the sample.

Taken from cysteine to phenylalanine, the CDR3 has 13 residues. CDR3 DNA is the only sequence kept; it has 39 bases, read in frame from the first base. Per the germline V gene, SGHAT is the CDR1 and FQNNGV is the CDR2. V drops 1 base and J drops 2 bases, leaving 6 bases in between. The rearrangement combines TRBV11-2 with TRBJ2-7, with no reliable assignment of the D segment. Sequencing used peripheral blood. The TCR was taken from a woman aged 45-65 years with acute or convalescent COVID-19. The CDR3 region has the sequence CASSLGAPYEQYF. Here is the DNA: TGTGCCAGCAGCTTAGGGGCCCCCTACGAGCAGTACTTC.